Listed below are T cell receptor beta chains from one sample, sequenced in a study of CD8 T cells in Susac syndrome. TCRdb reprocessed the immunoSEQ multiplex PCR reads via MiXCR and lists one record per CDR3 protein. The data contain approximately 180,000 distinct CDR3 sequences, around 93% of them singletons. Sequenced: CD4+ T cells from PBMCs. These receptors all stem from a human donor with multiple sclerosis. The CDR3 runs from the conserved cysteine through the conserved F or W. Each record gives: CDR3 DNA, CDR3 protein, J gene, V gene, D gene, clone size. D genes are given only for firm matches. Size is omitted from some rows. Given values are once, few, many or a class for expanded clones.

TGTGCCAGCAGCTTAGAAACAGGATTACCCTACGAGCAGTACTTC | CASSLETGLPYEQYF | TRBJ2-7 | TRBV7-2 | - | -
TGTGCCTGGTCGAAGATGAACACTGAAGCTTTCTTT | CAWSKMNTEAFF | TRBJ1-1 | TRBV30 | - | -
TGCGCCAGCAGCTTGAGTTCTGCCAGGGGAATGTACACCGGGGAGCTGTTTTTT | CASSLSSARGMYTGELFF | TRBJ2-2 | TRBV5-1 | - | -
TGCAGCGCCAGGGATTTGAGTTATGGCTACACCTTC | CSARDLSYGYTF | TRBJ1-2 | TRBV29-1 | - | -
TGTGCTAGCAGCTCCGGGACAGGGTTAAATGAGCAGTTCTTC | CASSSGTGLNEQFF | TRBJ2-1 | TRBV7-7 | TRBD1 | -
TGTGCCAGCAGTCCTCGACAGGGGCAATGGAGCTCCTATAATTCACCCCTCCACTTT | CASSPRQGQWSSYNSPLHF | TRBJ1-6 | TRBV27 | TRBD1 | -
TGTGCCAGCAGGAGACAGGGTAGTAATCAGCCCCAGCATTTT | CASRRQGSNQPQHF | TRBJ1-5 | TRBV27 | TRBD1 | -
TGTGCCAGCAGCTTGGACAGGGACGGCGGGCCCCAGCATTTT | CASSLDRDGGPQHF | TRBJ1-5 | TRBV7-2 | TRBD1 | -
TGCGCCAGCAGCCAACGGAAAACCGGGACTAGCGTAGGGGATGAGCAGTTCTTC | CASSQRKTGTSVGDEQFF | TRBJ2-1 | TRBV4-3 | TRBD2 | -
TGCAGTGCTAGAGATTCGGGGGGCGGTGAAAAACTGTTTTTT | CSARDSGGGEKLFF | TRBJ1-4 | TRBV20-1 | - | -
TGCAGTGCTTATAAAGAGACCCAGTACTTC | CSAYKETQYF | TRBJ2-5 | TRBV20-1 | - | once
TGCGCCAGCAGCTTATCCGGGACAGGGAGTTTGTACGAGCAGTACTTC | CASSLSGTGSLYEQYF | TRBJ2-7 | TRBV5-1 | TRBD1 | -
TGTGCCAGCAGCCGTGCCTCGGGGGCCCAGTACTTC | CASSRASGAQYF | TRBJ2-5 | TRBV7-3 | - | -
TGTGCCAGCAGGTCCCGGGGGTTAGCCAAAAACATTCAGTACTTC | CASRSRGLAKNIQYF | TRBJ2-4 | TRBV12-3/TRBV12-4 | - | -
TGTGCCAGCAGTTGGGATGGTAGCTCTGGGGCCAACGTCCTGACTTTC | CASSWDGSSGANVLTF | TRBJ2-6 | TRBV28 | - | once
TGCAGCGTCAGGGGGATTGGCTACGAGCAGTACTTC | CSVRGIGYEQYF | TRBJ2-7 | TRBV29-1 | TRBD1 | -
TGTGCCAGCAGTTTCGGGCTGGGGTGGATTAACTATGGCTACACCTTC | CASSFGLGWINYGYTF | TRBJ1-2 | TRBV28 | - | -
TGTGCCAGCAGTCTGGCCGCGAACACTGAAGCTTTCTTT | CASSLAANTEAFF | TRBJ1-1 | TRBV2 | - | few
TGTGCCAGCAGGGAACAGGGGACGTCTGTAGCTTTCTTT | CASREQGTSVAFF | TRBJ1-1 | TRBV11-1 | TRBD1 | -
TGCGCCAGCAGCCAAGATAGGCTAGCTCGAGAGACCCAGTACTTC | CASSQDRLARETQYF | TRBJ2-5 | TRBV4-1 | - | -
TGTGCCAGCAGTTTCGGGGAAGGCGGCACCGGGGAGCTGTTTTTT | CASSFGEGGTGELFF | TRBJ2-2 | TRBV12-3/TRBV12-4 | - | -
TGTGCCAGCAGCCAGGCCAATCAGCCCCAGCATTTT | CASSQANQPQHF | TRBJ1-5 | TRBV3-1 | - | -
TGTGCCAGCAGCGGGCTTGGCGGAGATACGCAGTATTTT | CASSGLGGDTQYF | TRBJ2-3 | TRBV5-6 | - | once
TGTGCCAGCAGTTTAACAGGGCTGGCCAAAAACATTCAGTACTTC | CASSLTGLAKNIQYF | TRBJ2-4 | TRBV28 | - | -
TGTGCCTGGAGTGCCGGGACAGGGAATGGCGAGCAGTACTTC | CAWSAGTGNGEQYF | TRBJ2-7 | TRBV30 | TRBD1 | -
TGTGCCAGCAGCCAAGGATTCCGGAGCGATTTCCCAGATACGCAGTATTTT | CASSQGFRSDFPDTQYF | TRBJ2-3 | TRBV3-1 | - | -
TGTGCCAGTAGAACATACAGGGAAGGGAACACTGAAGCTTTCTTT | CASRTYREGNTEAFF | TRBJ1-1 | TRBV19 | - | -
TGTGCCAGCAGCCGAAGGGAACAGGCGGGTTTGGGGCCCCAGCATTTT | CASSRREQAGLGPQHF | TRBJ1-5 | TRBV7-2 | - | -
TGTGCCAGTACTACCCCCGATCAGCCCCAGCATTTT | CASTTPDQPQHF | TRBJ1-5 | TRBV19 | - | -
TGTGCCAGCAGCGTAGAGGGGACACCCTATGGCTACACCTTC | CASSVEGTPYGYTF | TRBJ1-2 | TRBV9 | - | -
TGTGCCAGTACGGGAAGGGGGGGAAAAAACATTCAGTACTTC | CASTGRGGKNIQYF | TRBJ2-4 | TRBV19 | - | -
TGTGCCAGCAGCCACTCGGCGAACACTGAAGCTTTCTTT | CASSHSANTEAFF | TRBJ1-1 | TRBV14 | - | few
TGTGCCACCTTGCGTACTGAAGCTTTCTTT | CATLRTEAFF | TRBJ1-1 | TRBV12-3/TRBV12-4 | - | -
TGTGCCAGCAGGGATCAGGGGGGGACTGAAGCTTTCTTT | CASRDQGGTEAFF | TRBJ1-1 | TRBV28 | TRBD1 | -
TGTGCCACCCGCACCACCGCCGGGGCCTCTGGAAACACCATATATTTT | CATRTTAGASGNTIYF | TRBJ1-3 | TRBV12-3/TRBV12-4 | - | -
TGCAGTGCTAGTGTTAGCGGGAGGGCCCAAGAGACCCAGTACTTC | CSASVSGRAQETQYF | TRBJ2-5 | TRBV20-1 | TRBD2 | -
TGTGCCAGCAGCGCCGGGGACAGGAGTAATGAAAAACTGTTTTTT | CASSAGDRSNEKLFF | TRBJ1-4 | TRBV5-6 | TRBD1 | -
TGCGCCATCAGGCCCGGGACAGGGGGCCCAGATACGCAGTATTTT | CAIRPGTGGPDTQYF | TRBJ2-3 | TRBV10-3 | TRBD1 | -
TGTGCCAGCAGTCCACGACGGACCCCAATTAACTATGGCTACACCTTC | CASSPRRTPINYGYTF | TRBJ1-2 | TRBV28 | - | -
TGTGCCAGCAGCTCGACAGGCCTTTCGAACACTGAAGCTTTCTTT | CASSSTGLSNTEAFF | TRBJ1-1 | TRBV7-9 | - | -
TGTGCCATCACGGGGCAGGGCTTATACAATGAGCAGTTCTTC | CAITGQGLYNEQFF | TRBJ2-1 | TRBV10-3 | - | -
TGCGCCAGCAGCCCTGCACAGGGGCTTGGAAACACCATATATTTT | CASSPAQGLGNTIYF | TRBJ1-3 | TRBV4-1 | TRBD1 | -
TGTGCCAGCTCACAGCAGGGTGAAGAGCAGTACTTC | CASSQQGEEQYF | TRBJ2-7 | TRBV18 | - | -
TGTGCCACCAGCAGGGACTATCCAGGGTCGACTAATGAAAAACTGTTTTTT | CATSRDYPGSTNEKLFF | TRBJ1-4 | TRBV15 | - | -
TGTGCCAGCGGAGCGGGAGGCGTCACCGGGGAGCTGTTTTTT | CASGAGGVTGELFF | TRBJ2-2 | TRBV2 | TRBD2 | once
TGTGCCAGCAGTTTCCTTTCGAGCGGGGGCATCTCCTACAATGAGCAGTTCTTC | CASSFLSSGGISYNEQFF | TRBJ2-1 | TRBV28 | TRBD2 | -
TGCAGTGCTAGGGGGACTAGCGGAAACACCGGGGAGCTGTTTTTT | CSARGTSGNTGELFF | TRBJ2-2 | TRBV20-1 | TRBD2 | once
TGTGCCTGGAGTATGTCAGTGGCGGGAGGAACAGATACGCAGTATTTT | CAWSMSVAGGTDTQYF | TRBJ2-3 | TRBV30 | TRBD2 | -
TGTGCCAGCAGCCCAGGGAGTAGGATATTCGAGCAGTACTTC | CASSPGSRIFEQYF | TRBJ2-7 | TRBV28 | - | once
TGTGCCAGCAGCCAACCGGGCGGGGACTACGAGCAGTACTTC | CASSQPGGDYEQYF | TRBJ2-7 | TRBV14 | - | -
TGTGCCAGCAGCTTACGCCCACTGCGAGAGACCCAGTACTTC | CASSLRPLRETQYF | TRBJ2-5 | TRBV7-2 | - | -
TGTGCCAGCATGTCACCTCTAGCGGATAGGTCCTACAATGAGCAGTTCTTC | CASMSPLADRSYNEQFF | TRBJ2-1 | TRBV2 | TRBD2 | -
TGTGCCAGCAGCGTAGGAGGCAGGGGCCTTTCCATTGGGGGCTACACCTTC | CASSVGGRGLSIGGYTF | TRBJ1-2 | TRBV9 | - | -
TGCGCCAGCGCCCTAGGGGACAGCATTAATGAAAAACTGTTTTTT | CASALGDSINEKLFF | TRBJ1-4 | TRBV5-1 | TRBD1 | -
TGTGCCAGCAGTTACAGCGGGGGGGCGATACTCCAAGAGACCCAGTACTTC | CASSYSGGAILQETQYF | TRBJ2-5 | TRBV6-5 | TRBD2 | -
TGCGCCAGCAGCTTGGCTTCTCCCTCCTACAATGAGCAGTTCTTC | CASSLASPSYNEQFF | TRBJ2-1 | TRBV5-1 | - | -
TGTGCCAGCAGCTTACTCCCACAGGGAAGGAACACCGGGGAGCTGTTTTTT | CASSLLPQGRNTGELFF | TRBJ2-2 | TRBV11-2 | - | -
TGTGCCACCAGCAGGGGACAGGGGGCTCCAAACATTCAGTACTTC | CATSRGQGAPNIQYF | TRBJ2-4 | TRBV15 | TRBD1 | -
TGTGCCAGCAGCTTAGAACTAGCGGGGGCGAATGAGCAGTTCTTC | CASSLELAGANEQFF | TRBJ2-1 | TRBV7-9 | TRBD2 | -
TGCAGCGTGCGCGGGGGGAACACTGAAGCTTTCTTT | CSVRGGNTEAFF | TRBJ1-1 | TRBV29-1 | - | -